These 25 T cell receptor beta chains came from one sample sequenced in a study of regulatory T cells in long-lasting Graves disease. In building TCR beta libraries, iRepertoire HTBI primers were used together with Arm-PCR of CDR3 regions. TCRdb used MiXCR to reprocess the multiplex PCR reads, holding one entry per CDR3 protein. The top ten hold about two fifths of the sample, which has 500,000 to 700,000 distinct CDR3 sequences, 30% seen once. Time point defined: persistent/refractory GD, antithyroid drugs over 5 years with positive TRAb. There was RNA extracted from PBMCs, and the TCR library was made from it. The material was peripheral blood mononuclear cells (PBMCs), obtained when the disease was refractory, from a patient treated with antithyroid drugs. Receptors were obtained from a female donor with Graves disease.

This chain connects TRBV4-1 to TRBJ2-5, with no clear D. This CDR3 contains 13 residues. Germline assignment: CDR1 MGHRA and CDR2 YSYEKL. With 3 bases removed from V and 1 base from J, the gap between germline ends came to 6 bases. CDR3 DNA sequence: TGCGCCAGCAGCCAGTGGGCCCAAGAGACCCAGTACTTC. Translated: CASSQWAQETQYF.

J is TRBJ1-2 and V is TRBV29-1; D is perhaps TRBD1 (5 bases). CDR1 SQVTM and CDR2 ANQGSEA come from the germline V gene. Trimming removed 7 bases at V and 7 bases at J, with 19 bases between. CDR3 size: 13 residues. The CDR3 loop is CSGTTGQGFGYTF. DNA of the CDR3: TGCAGCGGTACCACCGGGCAGGGTTTTGGCTACACCTTC.

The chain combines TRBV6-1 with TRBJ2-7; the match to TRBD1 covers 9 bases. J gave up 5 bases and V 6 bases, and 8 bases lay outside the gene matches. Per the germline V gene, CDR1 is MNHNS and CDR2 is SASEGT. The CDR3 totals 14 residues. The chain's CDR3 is CASSNRDRVDEQYF. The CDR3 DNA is TGTGCCAGCAGCAACCGGGACAGGGTCGACGAGCAGTACTTC.

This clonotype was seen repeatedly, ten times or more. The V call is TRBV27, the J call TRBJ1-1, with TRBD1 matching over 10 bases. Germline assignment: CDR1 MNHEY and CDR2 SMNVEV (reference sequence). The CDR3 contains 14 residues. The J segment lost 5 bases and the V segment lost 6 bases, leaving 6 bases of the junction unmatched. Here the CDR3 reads CASSRTGGVTEAFF. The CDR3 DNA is TGTGCCAGCAGCAGGACAGGGGGGGTAACTGAAGCTTTCTTT.

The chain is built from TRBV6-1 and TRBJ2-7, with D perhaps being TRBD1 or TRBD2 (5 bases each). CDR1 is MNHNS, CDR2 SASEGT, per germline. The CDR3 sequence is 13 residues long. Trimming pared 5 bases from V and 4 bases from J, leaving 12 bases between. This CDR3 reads CASSRDLHYEQYF. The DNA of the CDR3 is TGTGCCAGCAGTCGGGACCTTCATTACGAGCAGTACTTC.

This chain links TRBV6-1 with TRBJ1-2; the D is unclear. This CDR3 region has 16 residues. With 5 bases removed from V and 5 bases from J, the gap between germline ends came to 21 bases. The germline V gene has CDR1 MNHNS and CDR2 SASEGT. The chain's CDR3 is CASSPSLSREGYGYTF. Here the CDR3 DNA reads TGTGCCAGCAGTCCCTCCTTAAGCAGAGAGGGATATGGCTACACCTTC.

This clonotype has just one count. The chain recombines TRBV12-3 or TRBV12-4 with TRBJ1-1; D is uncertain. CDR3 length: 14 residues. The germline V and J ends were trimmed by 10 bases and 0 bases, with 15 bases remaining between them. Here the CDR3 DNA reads TGTGCCACCTTGAACCGGGAGGTGAACACTGAAGCTTTCTTT. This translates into CATLNREVNTEAFF.

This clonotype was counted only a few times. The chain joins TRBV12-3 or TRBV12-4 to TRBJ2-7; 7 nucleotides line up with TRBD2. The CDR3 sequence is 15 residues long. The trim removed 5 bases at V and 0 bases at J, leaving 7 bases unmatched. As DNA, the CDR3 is TGTGCCAGCAGTCCGATGGGGGGGGTCTCCTACGAGCAGTACTTC. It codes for CASSPMGGVSYEQYF.

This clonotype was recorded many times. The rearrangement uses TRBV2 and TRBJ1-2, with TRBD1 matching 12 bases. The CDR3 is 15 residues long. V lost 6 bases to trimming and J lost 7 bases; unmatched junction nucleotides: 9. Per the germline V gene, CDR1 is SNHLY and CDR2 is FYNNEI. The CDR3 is CASSQGTGGASGYTF. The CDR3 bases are TGTGCCAGCAGCCAAGGGACAGGGGGCGCGAGTGGCTACACCTTC.

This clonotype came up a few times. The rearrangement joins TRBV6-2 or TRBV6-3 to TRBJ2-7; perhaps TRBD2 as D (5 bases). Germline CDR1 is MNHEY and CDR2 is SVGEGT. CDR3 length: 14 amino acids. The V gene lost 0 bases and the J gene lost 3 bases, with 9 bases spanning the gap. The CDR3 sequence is CASSYSGGNYEQYF. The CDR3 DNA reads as TGTGCCAGCAGTTACTCTGGAGGTAACTACGAGCAGTACTTC.

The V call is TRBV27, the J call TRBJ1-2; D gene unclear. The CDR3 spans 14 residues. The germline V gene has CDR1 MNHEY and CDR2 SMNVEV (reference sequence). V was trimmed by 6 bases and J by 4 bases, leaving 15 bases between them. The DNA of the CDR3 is TGTGCCAGCAGCCCATCTGACGGATTCTATGGCTACACCTTC. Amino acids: CASSPSDGFYGYTF.

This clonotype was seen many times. In nucleotides, the CDR3 is TGTGCCAGACGACATCCGGGTATGGCGGACACCGGGGAGCTGTTTTTT. This encodes CARRHPGMADTGELFF. The chain links TRBV2 to TRBJ2-2; no clear D gene. Germline V gene data show CDR1 as SNHLY and CDR2 as FYNNEI. CDR3 size: 16 residues. V was cut by 9 bases and J by 3 bases, with 20 bases left in between.

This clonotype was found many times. In DNA, the CDR3 is TGTGCCAGAAGACAGGGATTATCACCCCTCCACTTT. This sequence encodes CARRQGLSPLHF. The chain uses TRBV2 and TRBJ1-6, with TRBD1 matching 7 bases. Unmatched junction bases numbered 6, after V lost 9 bases and J lost 10 bases. CDR3 length: 12 amino acids. The germline gives CDR1 SNHLY, CDR2 FYNNEI. Together with reference TRBV2 and TRBJ1-6, the CDR3 gives the full variable domain: EPEVTQTPSHQVTQMGQEVILRCVPISNHLYFYWYRQILGQKVEFLVSFYNNEISEKSEIFDDQFSVERPDGSNFTLKIRSTKLEDSAMYFCARRQGLSPLHFGNGTRLTVT.

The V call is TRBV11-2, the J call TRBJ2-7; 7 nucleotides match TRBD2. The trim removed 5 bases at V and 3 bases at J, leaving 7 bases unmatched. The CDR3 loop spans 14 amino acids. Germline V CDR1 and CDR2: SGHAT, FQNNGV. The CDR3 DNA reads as TGTGCCAGCAGCCCTTCGTCGGGAGGCTACGAGCAGTACTTC. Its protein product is CASSPSSGGYEQYF.

The CDR3 loop is CASSVGTAVFANYGYTF. CDR3 DNA sequence: TGTGCCAGCAGCGTCGGGACAGCTGTATTCGCTAACTATGGCTACACCTTC. This sequence joins TRBV9 and TRBJ1-2, with 7 positions matching TRBD1. Germline CDR1 SGDLS, CDR2 YYNGEE. Germline trimming cut 2 bases from V and 0 bases from J; bases unmatched to any gene: 10. The CDR3 totals 17 residues.

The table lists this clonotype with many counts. The CDR3 loop is CASSLGVTRTGELFF. As DNA, the CDR3 is TGTGCCAGCAGCTTAGGCGTCACCCGCACCGGGGAGCTGTTTTTT. The chain carries TRBV11-2 and TRBJ2-2; D is undetermined. This CDR3 comprises 15 residues. V gave up 1 base and J gave up 4 bases, with 10 bases separating them. Germline V gives CDR1 SGHAT, CDR2 FQNNGV.

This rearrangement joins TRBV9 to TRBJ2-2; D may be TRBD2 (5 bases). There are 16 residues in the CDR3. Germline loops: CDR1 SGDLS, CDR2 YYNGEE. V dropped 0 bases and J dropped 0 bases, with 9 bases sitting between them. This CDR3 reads CASSVVAGANTGELFF. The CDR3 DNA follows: TGTGCCAGCAGCGTAGTTGCCGGGGCGAACACCGGGGAGCTGTTTTTT.

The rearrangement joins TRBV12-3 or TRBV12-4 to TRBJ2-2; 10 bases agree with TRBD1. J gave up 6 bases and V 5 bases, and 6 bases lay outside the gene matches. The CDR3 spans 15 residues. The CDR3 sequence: CASSMTGGGAGELFF. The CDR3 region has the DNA TGTGCCAGCAGTATGACAGGGGGCGGGGCCGGGGAGCTGTTTTTT.

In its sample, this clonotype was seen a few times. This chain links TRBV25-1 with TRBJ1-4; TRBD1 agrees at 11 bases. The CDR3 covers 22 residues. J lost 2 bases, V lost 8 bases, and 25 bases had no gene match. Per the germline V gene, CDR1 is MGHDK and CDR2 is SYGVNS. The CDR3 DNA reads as TGTGCCAGCCGCCTAGGCGATAGGGACAGGGGGATTTCAAGGTGGACTAATGAAAAACTGTTTTTT. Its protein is CASRLGDRDRGISRWTNEKLFF.

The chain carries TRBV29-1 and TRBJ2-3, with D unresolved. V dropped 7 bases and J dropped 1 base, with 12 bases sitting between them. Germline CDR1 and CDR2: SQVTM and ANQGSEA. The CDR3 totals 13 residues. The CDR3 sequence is CSAPWAGTDTQYF. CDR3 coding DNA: TGCAGCGCCCCCTGGGCAGGCACAGATACGCAGTATTTT.

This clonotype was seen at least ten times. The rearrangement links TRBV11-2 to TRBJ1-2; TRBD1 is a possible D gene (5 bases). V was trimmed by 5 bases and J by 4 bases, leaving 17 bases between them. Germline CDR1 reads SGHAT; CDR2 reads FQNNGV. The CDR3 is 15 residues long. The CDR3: CASSLTRDGPYGYTF. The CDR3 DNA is TGTGCCAGCAGCCTGACTAGGGACGGCCCCTATGGCTACACCTTC. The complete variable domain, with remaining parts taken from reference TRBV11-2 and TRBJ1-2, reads EAGVAQSPRYKIIEKRQSVAFWCNPISGHATLYWYQQILGQGPKLLIQFQNNGVVDDSQLPKDRFSAERLKGVDSTLKIQPAKLEDSAVYLCASSLTRDGPYGYTFGSGTRLTVV.

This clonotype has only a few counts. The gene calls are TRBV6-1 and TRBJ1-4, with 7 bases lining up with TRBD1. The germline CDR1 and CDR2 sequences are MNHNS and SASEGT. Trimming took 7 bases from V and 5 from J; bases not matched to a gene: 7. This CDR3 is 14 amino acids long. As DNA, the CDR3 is TGTGCCAGCAAAGGGGACAGTCTAAATGAAAAACTGTTTTTT. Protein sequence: CASKGDSLNEKLFF.

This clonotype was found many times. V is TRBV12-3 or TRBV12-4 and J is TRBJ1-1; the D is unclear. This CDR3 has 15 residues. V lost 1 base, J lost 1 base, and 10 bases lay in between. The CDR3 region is CASSLVFAGNTEAFF. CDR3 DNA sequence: TGTGCCAGCAGTTTAGTCTTCGCAGGGAACACTGAAGCTTTCTTT.

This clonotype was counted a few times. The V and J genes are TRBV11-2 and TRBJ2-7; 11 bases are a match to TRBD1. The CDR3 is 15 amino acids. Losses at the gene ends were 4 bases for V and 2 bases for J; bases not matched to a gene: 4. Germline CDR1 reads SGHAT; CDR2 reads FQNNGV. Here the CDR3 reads CASSSWDRGTYEQYF. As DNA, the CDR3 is TGTGCCAGCAGCTCGTGGGACAGGGGGACCTACGAGCAGTACTTC.

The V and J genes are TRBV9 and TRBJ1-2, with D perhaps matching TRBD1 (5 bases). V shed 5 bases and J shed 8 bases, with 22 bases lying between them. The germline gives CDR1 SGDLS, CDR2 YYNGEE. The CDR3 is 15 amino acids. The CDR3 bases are TGTGCCAGCAGAGCCACCGGGACCGCCGCTGGGGGCTACACCTTC. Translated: CASRATGTAAGGYTF.